A selection of T cell receptor beta chains follows, all from one sample in a study of cytomegalovirus exposure and HLA in healthy donors. Repertoires were generated with immunoSEQ multiplex PCR, while TCRdb's copy carries only in-frame clones and drops some. The sample consists of 110,000 to 150,000 clones, roughly a tenth of them appearing once. The sample consisted of PBMCs. The receptors come from a male donor in good health and CMV-seronegative. Each CDR3 is given with its conserved first and last residue. A D gene is named only where the DNA matches it firmly. The size of a clone is reported for some rows only, either as once, few or many, or as a class for expanded clones.

len	v_gene	j_gene	d_gene	abundance	CDR3aa	CDR3nt
14	TRBV6-5	TRBJ1-1	TRBD1	few	CASSYYRGGTEAFF	TGTGCCAGCAGTTATTACAGGGGGGGAACTGAAGCTTTCTTT
13	TRBV5-1	TRBJ2-7	TRBD2	few	CASSSREGYEQYF	TGCGCCAGCAGCTCCAGGGAGGGGTACGAGCAGTACTTC
14	TRBV6-1	TRBJ2-2	.	few	CASSPTFNTGELFF	TGTGCCAGCAGCCCGACATTCAACACCGGGGAGCTGTTTTTT
13	TRBV29-1	TRBJ2-1	.	few	CSVEGAPRGEQFF	TGCAGCGTTGAAGGTGCACCCCGCGGTGAGCAGTTCTTC
17	TRBV7-2	TRBJ1-1	TRBD1	few	CASSFTGTALLNTEAFF	TGTGCCAGCAGCTTTACCGGGACAGCTTTACTGAACACTGAAGCTTTCTTT
13	TRBV6-4	TRBJ2-5	TRBD1	few	CARGDSAQETQYF	TGTGCCAGAGGGGACAGTGCCCAAGAGACCCAGTACTTC
15	TRBV6-5	TRBJ2-5	TRBD1	.	CASSRTGGIQETQYF	TGTGCCAGCAGTCGGACAGGGGGCATCCAAGAGACCCAGTACTTC
15	TRBV6-1	TRBJ2-1	.	.	CASTSRPLGYNEQFF	TGTGCCAGCACTAGCCGCCCATTGGGTTACAATGAGCAGTTCTTC
16	TRBV28	TRBJ2-3	TRBD1	few	CASSRQGQGRTDTQYF	TGTGCCAGCAGCCGACAAGGACAGGGTCGCACAGATACGCAGTATTTT
17	TRBV13	TRBJ2-7	TRBD2	few	CASSWTGLAGLSYEQYF	TGTGCCAGCAGCTGGACGGGACTAGCGGGGCTATCCTACGAGCAGTACTTC
12	TRBV2	TRBJ2-2	.	.	CAGSSLTGELFF	TGTGCCGGCAGTTCTCTCACCGGGGAGCTGTTTTTT
19	TRBV7-8	TRBJ2-2	TRBD2	.	CASSLRGRREARYSGELFF	TGTGCCAGCAGCTTACGAGGGAGGCGGGAGGCCCGTTATTCCGGGGAGCTGTTTTTT
15	TRBV4-3	TRBJ1-6	.	few	CASSQEYRRNSPLHF	TGCGCCAGCAGCCAAGAATACAGGAGAAATTCACCCCTCCACTTT